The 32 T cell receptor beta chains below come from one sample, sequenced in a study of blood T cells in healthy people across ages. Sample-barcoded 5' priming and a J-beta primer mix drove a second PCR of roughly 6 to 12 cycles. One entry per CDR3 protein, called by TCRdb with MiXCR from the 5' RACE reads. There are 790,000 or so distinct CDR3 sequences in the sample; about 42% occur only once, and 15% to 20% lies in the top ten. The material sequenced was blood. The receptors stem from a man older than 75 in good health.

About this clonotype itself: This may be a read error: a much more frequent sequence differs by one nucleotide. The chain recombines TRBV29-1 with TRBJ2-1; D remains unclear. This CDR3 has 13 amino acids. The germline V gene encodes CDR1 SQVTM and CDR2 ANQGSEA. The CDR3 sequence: CGVETIPYNEQFF. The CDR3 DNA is TGCGGCGTTGAGACAATACCCTACAATGAGCAGTTCTTC.

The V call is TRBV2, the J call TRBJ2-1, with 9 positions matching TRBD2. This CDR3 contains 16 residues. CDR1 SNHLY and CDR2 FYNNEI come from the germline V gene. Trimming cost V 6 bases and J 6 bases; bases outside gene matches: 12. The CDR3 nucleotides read TGTGCCAGCAGCCACGATGCGGGGGGGCTGTCCAATGAGCAGTTCTTC. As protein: CASSHDAGGLSNEQFF.

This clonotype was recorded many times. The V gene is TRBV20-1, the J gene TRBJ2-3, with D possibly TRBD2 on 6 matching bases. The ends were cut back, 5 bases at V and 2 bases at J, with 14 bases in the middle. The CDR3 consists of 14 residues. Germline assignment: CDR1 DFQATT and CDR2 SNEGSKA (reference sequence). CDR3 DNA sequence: TGCAGTGCTCACGGCGGCGGGGACACAGATACGCAGTATTTT. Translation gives CSAHGGGDTDTQYF.

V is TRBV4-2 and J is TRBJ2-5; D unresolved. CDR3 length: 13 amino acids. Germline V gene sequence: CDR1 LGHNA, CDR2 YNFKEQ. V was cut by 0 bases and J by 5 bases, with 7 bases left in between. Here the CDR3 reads CASSQEERETQYF. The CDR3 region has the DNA TGTGCCAGCAGCCAAGAGGAGAGGGAGACCCAGTACTTC.

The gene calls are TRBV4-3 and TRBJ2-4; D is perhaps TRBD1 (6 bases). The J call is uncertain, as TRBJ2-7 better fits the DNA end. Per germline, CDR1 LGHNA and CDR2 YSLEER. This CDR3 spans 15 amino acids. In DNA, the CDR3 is TGCGCCAGCAGCCAAGGGGGGACAACCTCAGACGAGCAGTACTTC. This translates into CASSQGGTTSDEQYF.

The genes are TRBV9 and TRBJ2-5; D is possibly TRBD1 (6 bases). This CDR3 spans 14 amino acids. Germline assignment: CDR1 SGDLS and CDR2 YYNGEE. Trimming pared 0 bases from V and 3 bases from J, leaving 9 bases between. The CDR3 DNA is TGTGCCAGCAGCGTAGGGACAGCTAAAGAGACCCAGTACTTC. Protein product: CASSVGTAKETQYF.

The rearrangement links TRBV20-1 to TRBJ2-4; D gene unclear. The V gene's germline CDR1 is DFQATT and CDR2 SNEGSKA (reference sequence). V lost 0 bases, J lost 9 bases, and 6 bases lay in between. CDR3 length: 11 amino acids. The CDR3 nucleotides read TGCAGTGCTAGAGATGGTCTCATTCAGTACTTC. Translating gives CSARDGLIQYF.

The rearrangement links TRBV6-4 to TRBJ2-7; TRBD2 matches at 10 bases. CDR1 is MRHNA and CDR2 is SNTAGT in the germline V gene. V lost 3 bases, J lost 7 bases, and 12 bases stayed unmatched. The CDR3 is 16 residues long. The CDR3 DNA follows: TGTGCCAGCAGTGAGTCTAGCGGGAGTGGTTACAATGAGCAGTACTTC. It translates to CASSESSGSGYNEQYF.

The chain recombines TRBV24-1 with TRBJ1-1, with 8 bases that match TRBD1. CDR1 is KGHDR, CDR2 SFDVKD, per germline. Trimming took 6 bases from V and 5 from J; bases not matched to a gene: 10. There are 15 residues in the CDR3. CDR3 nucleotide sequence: TGTGCCACCAGTCGGCAGGGGGCCGGAGGGACTGAAGCTTTCTTT. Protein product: CATSRQGAGGTEAFF.

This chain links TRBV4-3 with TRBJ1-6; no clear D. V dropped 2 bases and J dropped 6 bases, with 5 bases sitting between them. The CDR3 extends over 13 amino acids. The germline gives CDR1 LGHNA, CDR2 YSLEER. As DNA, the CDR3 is TGCGCCAGCAGCCAAACCTCTAATTCACCCCTCCACTTT. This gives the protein CASSQTSNSPLHF.

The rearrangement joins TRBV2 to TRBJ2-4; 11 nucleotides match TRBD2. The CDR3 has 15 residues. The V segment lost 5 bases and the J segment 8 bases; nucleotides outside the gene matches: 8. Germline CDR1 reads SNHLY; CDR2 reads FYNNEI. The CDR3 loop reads CASSRLAGIIDIQYF. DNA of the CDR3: TGTGCCAGCAGTCGACTAGCGGGAATAATCGACATTCAGTACTTC.

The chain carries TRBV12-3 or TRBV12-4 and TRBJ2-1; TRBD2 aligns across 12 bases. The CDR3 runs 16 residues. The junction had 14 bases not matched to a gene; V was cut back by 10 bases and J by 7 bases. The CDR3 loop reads CATRSQGLAGGNEQFF. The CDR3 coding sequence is TGTGCCACCCGATCCCAGGGACTAGCGGGTGGTAATGAGCAGTTCTTC.

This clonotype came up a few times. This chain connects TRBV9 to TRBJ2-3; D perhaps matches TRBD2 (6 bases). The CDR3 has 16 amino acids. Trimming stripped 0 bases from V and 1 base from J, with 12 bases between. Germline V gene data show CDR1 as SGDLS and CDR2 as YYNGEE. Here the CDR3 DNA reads TGTGCCAGCAGCGTAGGAGTTGGGGAGGGCACAGATACGCAGTATTTT. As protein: CASSVGVGEGTDTQYF. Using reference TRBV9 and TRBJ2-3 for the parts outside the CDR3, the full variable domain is DSGVTQTPKHLITATGQRVTLRCSPRSGDLSVYWYQQSLDQGLQFLIQYYNGEERAKGNILERFSAQQFPDLHSELNLSSLELGDSALYFCASSVGVGEGTDTQYFGPGTRLTVL.

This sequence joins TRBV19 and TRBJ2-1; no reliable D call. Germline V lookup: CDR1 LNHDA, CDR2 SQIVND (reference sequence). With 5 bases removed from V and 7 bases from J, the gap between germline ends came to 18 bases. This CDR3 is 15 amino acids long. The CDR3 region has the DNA TGTGCCAGTAGTTCCGTGTCTGGATTGGGGAATGAGCAGTTCTTC. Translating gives CASSSVSGLGNEQFF. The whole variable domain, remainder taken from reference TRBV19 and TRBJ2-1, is DGGITQSPKYLFRKEGQNVTLSCEQNLNHDAMYWYRQDPGQGLRLIYYSQIVNDFQKGDIAEGYSVSREKKESFPLTVTSAQKNPTAFYLCASSSVSGLGNEQFFGPGTRLTVL.

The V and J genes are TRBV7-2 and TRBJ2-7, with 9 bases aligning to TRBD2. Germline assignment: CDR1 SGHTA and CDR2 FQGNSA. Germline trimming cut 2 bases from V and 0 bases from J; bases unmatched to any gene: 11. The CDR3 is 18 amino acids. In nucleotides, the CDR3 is TGTGCCAGCAGCTTACGGCGTAGCGGGGGTCCCATCTCCTACGAGCAGTACTTC. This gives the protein CASSLRRSGGPISYEQYF.

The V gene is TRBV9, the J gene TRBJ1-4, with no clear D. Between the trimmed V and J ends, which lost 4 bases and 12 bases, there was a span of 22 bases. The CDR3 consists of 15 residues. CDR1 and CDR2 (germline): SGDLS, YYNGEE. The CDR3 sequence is CASSPSDREGWELFF. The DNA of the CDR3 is TGTGCCAGCAGCCCATCGGACCGCGAAGGCTGGGAACTGTTTTTT.

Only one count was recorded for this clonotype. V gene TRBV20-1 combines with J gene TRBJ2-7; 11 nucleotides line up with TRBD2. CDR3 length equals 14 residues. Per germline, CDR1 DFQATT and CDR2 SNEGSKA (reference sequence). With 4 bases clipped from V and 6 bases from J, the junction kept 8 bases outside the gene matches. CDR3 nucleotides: TGCAGTGCTATCCTAGCGGGGGGCCACTCCGAGCAGTACTTC. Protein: CSAILAGGHSEQYF.

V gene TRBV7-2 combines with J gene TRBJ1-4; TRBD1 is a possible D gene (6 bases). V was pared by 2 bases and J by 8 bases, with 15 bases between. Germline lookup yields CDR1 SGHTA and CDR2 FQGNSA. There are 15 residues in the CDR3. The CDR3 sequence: CASSLMGAGGEKLFF. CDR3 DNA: TGTGCCAGCAGCTTAATGGGGGCTGGGGGGGAAAAACTGTTTTTT.

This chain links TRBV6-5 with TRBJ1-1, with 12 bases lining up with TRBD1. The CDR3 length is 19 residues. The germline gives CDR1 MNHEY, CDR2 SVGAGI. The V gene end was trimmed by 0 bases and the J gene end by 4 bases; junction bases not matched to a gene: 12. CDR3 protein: CASSYSMGQGASRSTEAFF. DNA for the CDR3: TGTGCCAGCAGTTACTCGATGGGACAGGGGGCAAGTCGATCCACTGAAGCTTTCTTT.

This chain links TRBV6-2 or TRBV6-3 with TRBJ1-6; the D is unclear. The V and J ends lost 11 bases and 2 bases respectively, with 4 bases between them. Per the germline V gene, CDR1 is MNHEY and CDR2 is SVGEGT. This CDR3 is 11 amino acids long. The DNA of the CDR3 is TGTGCCGCGGCCTATAATTCACCCCTCCACTTT. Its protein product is CAAAYNSPLHF.

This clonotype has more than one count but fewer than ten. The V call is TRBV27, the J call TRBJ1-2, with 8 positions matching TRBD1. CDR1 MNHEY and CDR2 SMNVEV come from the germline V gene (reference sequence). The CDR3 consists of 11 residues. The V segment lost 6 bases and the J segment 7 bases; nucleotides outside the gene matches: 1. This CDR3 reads CASRQGGGYTF. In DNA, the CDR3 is TGTGCCAGCAGACAGGGGGGTGGCTACACCTTC.

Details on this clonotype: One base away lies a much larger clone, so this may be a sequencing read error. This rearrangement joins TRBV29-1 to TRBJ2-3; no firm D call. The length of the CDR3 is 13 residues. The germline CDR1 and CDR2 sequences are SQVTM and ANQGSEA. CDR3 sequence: CSAKGWRSDAQYF. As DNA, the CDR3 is TGCAGCGCCAAGGGTTGGCGGTCAGATGCGCAGTATTTT.

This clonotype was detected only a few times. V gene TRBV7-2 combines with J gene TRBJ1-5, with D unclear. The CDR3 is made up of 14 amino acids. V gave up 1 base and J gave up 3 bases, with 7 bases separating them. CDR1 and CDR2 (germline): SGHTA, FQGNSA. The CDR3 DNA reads TGTGCCAGCAGCTTAGAACTCGTCAATCAGCCCCAGCATTTT. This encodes CASSLELVNQPQHF.

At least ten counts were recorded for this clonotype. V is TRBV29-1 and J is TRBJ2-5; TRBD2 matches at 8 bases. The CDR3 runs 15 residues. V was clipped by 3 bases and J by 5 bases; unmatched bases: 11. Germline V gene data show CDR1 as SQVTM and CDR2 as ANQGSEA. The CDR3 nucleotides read TGCAGCGTTGAGGATCCGGGACTAGGACCGGAGACCCAGTACTTC. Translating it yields CSVEDPGLGPETQYF.

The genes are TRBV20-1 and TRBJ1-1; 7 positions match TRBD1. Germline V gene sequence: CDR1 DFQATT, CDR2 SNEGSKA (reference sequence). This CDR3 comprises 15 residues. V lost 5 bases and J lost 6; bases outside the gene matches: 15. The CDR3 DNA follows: TGCAGTGCTCCCCAGACAGGGAGGAGAAACGCTGAAGCTTTCTTT. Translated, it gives CSAPQTGRRNAEAFF.

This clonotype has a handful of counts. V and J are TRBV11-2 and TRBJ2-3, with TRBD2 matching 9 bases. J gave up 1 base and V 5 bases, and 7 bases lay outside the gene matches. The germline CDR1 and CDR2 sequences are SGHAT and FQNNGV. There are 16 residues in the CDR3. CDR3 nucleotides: TGTGCCAGCAGCCTTCGTGGGACTAGCCGCACAGATACGCAGTATTTT. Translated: CASSLRGTSRTDTQYF. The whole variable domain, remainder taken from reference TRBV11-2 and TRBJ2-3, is EAGVAQSPRYKIIEKRQSVAFWCNPISGHATLYWYQQILGQGPKLLIQFQNNGVVDDSQLPKDRFSAERLKGVDSTLKIQPAKLEDSAVYLCASSLRGTSRTDTQYFGPGTRLTVL.

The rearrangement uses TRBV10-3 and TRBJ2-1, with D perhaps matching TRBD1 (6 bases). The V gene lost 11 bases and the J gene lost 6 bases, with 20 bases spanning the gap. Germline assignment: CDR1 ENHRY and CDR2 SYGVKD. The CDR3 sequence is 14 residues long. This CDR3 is CAVSDSPGSNEQFF. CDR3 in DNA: TGTGCCGTTTCGGACAGCCCAGGAAGCAATGAGCAGTTCTTC.

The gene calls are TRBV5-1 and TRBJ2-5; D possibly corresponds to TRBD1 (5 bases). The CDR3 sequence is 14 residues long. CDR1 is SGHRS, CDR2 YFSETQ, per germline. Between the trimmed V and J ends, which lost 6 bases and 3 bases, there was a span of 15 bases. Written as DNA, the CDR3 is TGCGCCAGCAACCAGGCAGGGCTGAAAGAGACCCAGTACTTC. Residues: CASNQAGLKETQYF.

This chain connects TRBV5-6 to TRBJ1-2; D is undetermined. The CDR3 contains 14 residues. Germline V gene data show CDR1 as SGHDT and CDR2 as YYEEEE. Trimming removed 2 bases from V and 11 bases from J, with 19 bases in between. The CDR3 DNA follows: TGTGCCAGCAGCTTCCGGGGTCGGACCCTGGAGTACACCTTC. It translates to CASSFRGRTLEYTF.

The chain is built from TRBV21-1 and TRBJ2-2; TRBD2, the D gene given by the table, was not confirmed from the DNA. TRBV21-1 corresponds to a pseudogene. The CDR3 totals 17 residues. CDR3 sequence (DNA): TGTGCCAGCAGCAATGGCAGACTAGCGGTAAACACCGGGGAGCTGTTTTTT. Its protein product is CASSNGRLAVNTGELFF.

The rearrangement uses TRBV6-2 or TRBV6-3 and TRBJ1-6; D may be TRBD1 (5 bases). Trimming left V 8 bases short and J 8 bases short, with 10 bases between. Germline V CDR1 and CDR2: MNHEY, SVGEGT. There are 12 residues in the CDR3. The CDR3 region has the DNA TGTGCCAGCGAAGACAGCTATTCACCCCTCCACTTT. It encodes CASEDSYSPLHF.

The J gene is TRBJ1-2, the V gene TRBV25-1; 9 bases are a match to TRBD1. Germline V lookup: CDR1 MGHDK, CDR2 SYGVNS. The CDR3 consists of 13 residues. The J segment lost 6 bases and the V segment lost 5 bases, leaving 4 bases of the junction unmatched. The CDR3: CASSRGQGNGYTF. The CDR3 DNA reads TGTGCCAGCAGTCGAGGACAGGGGAATGGCTACACCTTC.